This T cell receptor (beta chain) was sequenced for a study of cytomegalovirus exposure and HLA in healthy donors. The study, taken as a whole, reports: Per a later analysis, about 17,000 TCR beta sequences showed association with HLA alleles at 0.05 false discovery rate. Sequencing depth across donors, presence/absence analyses assumed, was roughly uniform.

Use of 60 Vbeta and 13 Jbeta primers characterized the PCR. Sequencing used immunoSEQ multiplex PCR; TCRdb keeps in-frame clones, though not all of them. The sample has around 130,000 clones, 70% to 90% seen once. CDR3 size: 16 residues. V gave up 3 bases and J gave up 4 bases; unmatched junction bases: 6. Germline CDR1 reads LGHNA; CDR2 reads YNFKEQ. A remark on this clone: Antigen specificity is unknown.

This sequence was found in a boy younger than 18 in good health and CMV-seronegative. The rearrangement uses TRBV4-2 and TRBJ2-7; 13 nucleotides align to TRBD2. Source material: PBMCs. CDR3 protein: CASSQNPGLAGYEQYF. DNA for the CDR3: TGTGCCAGCAGCCAGAACCCGGGACTAGCGGGATACGAGCAGTACTTC.